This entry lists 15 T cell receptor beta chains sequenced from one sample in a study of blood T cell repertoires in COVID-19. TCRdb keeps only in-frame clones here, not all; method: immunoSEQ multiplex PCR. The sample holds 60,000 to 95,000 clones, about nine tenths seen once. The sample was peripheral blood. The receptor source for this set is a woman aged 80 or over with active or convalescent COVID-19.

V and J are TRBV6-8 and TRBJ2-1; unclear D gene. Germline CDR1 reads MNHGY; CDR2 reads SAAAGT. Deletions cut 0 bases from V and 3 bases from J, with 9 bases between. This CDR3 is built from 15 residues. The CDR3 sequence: CASSYSTQFYNEQFF. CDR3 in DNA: TGTGCCAGCAGTTACTCGACACAGTTCTACAATGAGCAGTTCTTC.

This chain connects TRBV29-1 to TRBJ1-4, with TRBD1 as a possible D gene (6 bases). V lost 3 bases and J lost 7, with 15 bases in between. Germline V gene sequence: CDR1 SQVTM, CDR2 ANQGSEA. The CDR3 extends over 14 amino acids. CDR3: CSVDLQGEVEKLFF. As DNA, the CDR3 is TGCAGCGTTGATCTACAGGGAGAGGTTGAAAAACTGTTTTTT.

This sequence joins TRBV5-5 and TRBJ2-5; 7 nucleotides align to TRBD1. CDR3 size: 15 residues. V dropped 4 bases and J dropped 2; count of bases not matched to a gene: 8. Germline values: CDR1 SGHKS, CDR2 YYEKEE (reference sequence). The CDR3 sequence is CASSHTRDSQETQYF. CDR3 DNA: TGTGCCAGCAGCCACACCCGGGACAGTCAAGAGACCCAGTACTTC.

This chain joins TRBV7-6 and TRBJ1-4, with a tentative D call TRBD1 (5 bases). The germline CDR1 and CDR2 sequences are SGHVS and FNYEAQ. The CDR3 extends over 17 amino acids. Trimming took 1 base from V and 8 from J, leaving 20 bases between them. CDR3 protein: CASSLVVSAGLGEKLFF. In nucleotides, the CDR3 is TGTGCCAGCAGCTTAGTGGTTAGTGCAGGGCTAGGAGAAAAACTGTTTTTT.

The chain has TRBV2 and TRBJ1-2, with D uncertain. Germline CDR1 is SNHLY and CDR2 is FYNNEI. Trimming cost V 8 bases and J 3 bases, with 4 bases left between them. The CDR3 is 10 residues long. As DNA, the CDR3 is TGTGCCAGCCGGTACTATGGCTACACCTTC. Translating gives CASRYYGYTF.

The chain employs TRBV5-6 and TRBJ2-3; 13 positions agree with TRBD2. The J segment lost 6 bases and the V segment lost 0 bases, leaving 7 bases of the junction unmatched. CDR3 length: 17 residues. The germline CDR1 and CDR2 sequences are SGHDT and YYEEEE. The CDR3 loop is CASSLGLAGGDRDTQYF. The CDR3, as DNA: TGTGCCAGCAGCTTGGGACTAGCGGGGGGAGACAGGGATACGCAGTATTTT.

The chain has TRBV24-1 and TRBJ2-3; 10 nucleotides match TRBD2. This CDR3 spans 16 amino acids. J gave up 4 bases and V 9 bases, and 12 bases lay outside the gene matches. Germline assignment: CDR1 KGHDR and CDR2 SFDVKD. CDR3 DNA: TGTGCCACCCAACGGGGGAGCGGGGGGGCCTCAGATACGCAGTATTTT. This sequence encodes CATQRGSGGASDTQYF.

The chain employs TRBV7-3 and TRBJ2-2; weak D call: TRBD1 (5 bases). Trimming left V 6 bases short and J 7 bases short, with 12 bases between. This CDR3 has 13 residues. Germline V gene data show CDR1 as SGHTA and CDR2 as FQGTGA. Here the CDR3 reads CASRIDSDGELFF. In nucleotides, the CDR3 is TGTGCCAGCAGGATAGACAGTGACGGGGAGCTGTTTTTT.

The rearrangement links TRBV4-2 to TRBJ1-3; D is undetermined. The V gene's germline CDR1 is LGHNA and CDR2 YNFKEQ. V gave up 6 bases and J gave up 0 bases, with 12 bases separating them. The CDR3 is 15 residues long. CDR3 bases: TGTGCCAGCAGTCCCTCGGGTGTCTCTGGAAACACCATATATTTT. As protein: CASSPSGVSGNTIYF.

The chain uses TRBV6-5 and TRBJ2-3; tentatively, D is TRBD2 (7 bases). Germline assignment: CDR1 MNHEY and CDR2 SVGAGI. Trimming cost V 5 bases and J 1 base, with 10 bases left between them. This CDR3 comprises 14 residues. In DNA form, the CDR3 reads TGTGCCAGCAGTCCGGGGGGCCGCACAGATACGCAGTATTTT. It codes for CASSPGGRTDTQYF.

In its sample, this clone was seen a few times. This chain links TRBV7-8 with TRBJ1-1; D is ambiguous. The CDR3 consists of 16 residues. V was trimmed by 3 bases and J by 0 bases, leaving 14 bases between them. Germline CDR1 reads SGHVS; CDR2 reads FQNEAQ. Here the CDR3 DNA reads TGTGCCAGCAGCTTGTACGATAGATCGATGAACACTGAAGCTTTCTTT. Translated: CASSLYDRSMNTEAFF.

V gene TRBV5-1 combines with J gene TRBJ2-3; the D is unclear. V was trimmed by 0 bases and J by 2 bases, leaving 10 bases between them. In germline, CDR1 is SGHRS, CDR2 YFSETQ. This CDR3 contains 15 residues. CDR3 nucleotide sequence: TGCGCCAGCAGCTTGGAAGAGTTTTCCACAGATACGCAGTATTTT. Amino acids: CASSLEEFSTDTQYF.

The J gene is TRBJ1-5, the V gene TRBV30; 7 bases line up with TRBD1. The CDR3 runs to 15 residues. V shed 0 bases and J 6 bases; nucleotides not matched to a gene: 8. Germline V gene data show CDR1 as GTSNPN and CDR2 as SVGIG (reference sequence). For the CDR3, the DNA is TGTGCCTGGAGTGTACGAGGGGGCGCGGGTCAGCCCCAGCATTTT. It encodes CAWSVRGGAGQPQHF.

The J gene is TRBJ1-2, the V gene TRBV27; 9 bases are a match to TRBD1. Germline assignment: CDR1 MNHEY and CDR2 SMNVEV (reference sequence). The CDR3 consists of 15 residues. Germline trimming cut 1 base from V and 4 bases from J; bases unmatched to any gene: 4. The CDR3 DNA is TGTGCCAGCAGTTTATACGGGACAGGGCCCTATGGCTACACCTTC. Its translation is CASSLYGTGPYGYTF.

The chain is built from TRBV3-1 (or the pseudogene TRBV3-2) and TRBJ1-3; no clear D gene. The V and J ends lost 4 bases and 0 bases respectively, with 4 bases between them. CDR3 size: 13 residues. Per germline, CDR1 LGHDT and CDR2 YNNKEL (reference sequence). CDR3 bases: TGTGCCAGCAGCCCCCGCTCTGGAAACACCATATATTTT. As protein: CASSPRSGNTIYF.